Below, 8 T cell receptor beta chains from the same sample are listed, as sequenced in a study of T cell changes during pregnancy in multiple sclerosis. Here immunoSEQ multiplex PCR was the method, and the copy in TCRdb shows in-frame clones only, minus some. The sample contains tens of thousands of clones, about nine tenths of which appear only once. The input for sequencing was CD8+ T cells from peripheral blood mononuclear cells, taken in the first trimester of pregnancy. The receptors shown here come from a female donor in good health, enrolled as a control in a pregnancy study.

This chain uses TRBV5-3 with TRBJ1-5; 8 bases align to TRBD1. TRBV5-3 is designated an ORF whose function remains uncertain. The CDR3 runs to 16 residues. V lost 4 bases and J lost 3; bases outside the gene matches: 9. This CDR3 reads CARSAGQVNYNQPQHF. Written as DNA, the CDR3 is TGTGCCAGAAGCGCGGGACAGGTAAACTACAATCAGCCCCAGCATTTT.

This clone appeared a few times. The gene calls are TRBV4-3 and TRBJ2-3; D perhaps matches TRBD2 (5 bases). CDR1 and CDR2 (germline): LGHNA, YSLEER. This CDR3 contains 15 residues. Trimming cost V 0 bases and J 4 bases, with 11 bases left between them. The CDR3 is CASSQDTAGADTQYF. For the CDR3, the DNA is TGCGCCAGCAGCCAAGATACAGCCGGGGCAGATACGCAGTATTTT.

The V gene is TRBV28, the J gene TRBJ2-3; 9 bases fit TRBD2. This CDR3 has 18 amino acids. Germline V gene lookup returns CDR1 MDHEN and CDR2 SYDVKM. The V segment lost 5 bases and the J segment 4 bases; nucleotides outside the gene matches: 16. This CDR3 is CASSPTLVSGGSPDTQYF. DNA for the CDR3: TGTGCCAGCAGTCCGACGCTAGTGAGCGGGGGGTCCCCAGATACGCAGTATTTT.

The chain employs TRBV6-5 and TRBJ2-1; TRBD2 aligns across 10 bases. The junction had 4 bases not matched to a gene; V was cut back by 6 bases and J by 2 bases. CDR1 MNHEY and CDR2 SVGAGI come from the germline V gene. The CDR3 has 15 residues. CDR3 in amino acids: CASSVLAGPYNEQFF. CDR3 nucleotides: TGTGCCAGCAGCGTACTAGCGGGGCCCTACAATGAGCAGTTCTTC.

The chain links TRBV5-6 to TRBJ1-1; D might be TRBD1 (5 bases). There are 13 residues in the CDR3. The germline CDR1 and CDR2 sequences are SGHDT and YYEEEE. Trimming left V 0 bases short and J 6 bases short, with 9 bases between. The CDR3 nucleotides are TGTGCCAGCAGCTTGGGGAGGGGCGCTGAAGCTTTCTTT. This encodes CASSLGRGAEAFF.

The rearrangement uses TRBV7-2 and TRBJ2-7; D gene unclear. Per germline, CDR1 SGHTA and CDR2 FQGNSA. V dropped 5 bases and J dropped 3 bases, with 17 bases sitting between them. There are 15 residues in the CDR3. CDR3 protein: CASSALLGANYEQYF. The CDR3 region has the DNA TGTGCCAGCAGCGCCCTGCTAGGAGCCAACTACGAGCAGTACTTC.

The rearrangement links TRBV12-5 to TRBJ2-2; D is possibly TRBD1 (6 bases). Germline lookup yields CDR1 LGHNT and CDR2 FRNRAP. The CDR3 has 17 residues. Trimming cost V 5 bases and J 7 bases, with 23 bases left between them. Here the CDR3 reads CASGTNPGQVVGGELFF. The CDR3 DNA is TGTGCTAGTGGTACGAACCCGGGACAAGTCGTTGGCGGGGAGCTGTTTTTT.

The chain uses TRBV10-3 and TRBJ2-7; TRBD2 matches 13 bases. Per germline, CDR1 ENHRY and CDR2 SYGVKD. The junction had 5 bases not matched to a gene; V was cut back by 6 bases and J by 6 bases. The CDR3 has 14 amino acids. For the CDR3, the DNA is TGTGCCATCAGGATCACTAGCGGGGGGGTCGAGCAGTACTTC. Translated: CAIRITSGGVEQYF.